This entry lists 21 T cell receptor beta chains sequenced from one sample in a study of blood T cells in healthy people across ages. The authors ran a second PCR of roughly 6 to 12 cycles using a sample-barcoded 5' primer and a J-beta primer mix. TCRdb passed the 5' RACE reads through MiXCR, listing each CDR3 protein once. The table has hundreds of thousands of distinct CDR3 sequences, around 21% seen once. The specimen sequenced was blood. All receptors come from a man aged 65 to 85 in good health.

This sequence joins TRBV20-1 and TRBJ1-1; D gene uncertain. V lost 5 bases and J 0 bases, leaving 4 bases between the germline ends. CDR1 and CDR2 from the germline V gene are DFQATT and SNEGSKA (reference sequence). This CDR3 region has 11 residues. CDR3 protein: CSAGLNTEAFF. The CDR3 DNA reads TGCAGTGCTGGGCTGAACACTGAAGCTTTCTTT.

The CDR3 nucleotides are TGTGCCAGCAGCCCATGGACAGGTTCAAACATTCAGTACTTC. Translated, it gives CASSPWTGSNIQYF. The chain joins TRBV7-9 to TRBJ2-4; 7 nucleotides line up with TRBD1. The CDR3 consists of 14 residues. Germline CDR1 SEHNR, CDR2 FQNEAQ (reference sequence). The ends lost 5 bases at V and 6 bases at J; junction bases unmatched: 7.

V and J are TRBV7-9 and TRBJ1-1, with D uncertain. Trimming shortened V by 5 bases and J by 10 bases, and 17 bases separated the two germline ends. The length of the CDR3 is 13 residues. From germline, CDR1 is SEHNR and CDR2 FQNEAQ (reference sequence). This CDR3 reads CASSPRQTDVAFF. For the CDR3, the DNA is TGTGCCAGCAGCCCAAGACAAACGGATGTAGCTTTCTTT.

At least ten counts were recorded for this clonotype. This chain links TRBV20-1 with TRBJ2-5; D may be TRBD1 (6 bases). V lost 0 bases to trimming and J lost 4 bases, with 15 bases between them. CDR3 length: 15 residues. Germline-derived CDR1 and CDR2 are DFQATT and SNEGSKA (reference sequence). The CDR3: CSARDGKGVIETQYF. DNA for the CDR3: TGCAGTGCTAGAGATGGAAAGGGGGTTATAGAGACCCAGTACTTC.

This clonotype has a handful of counts. V is TRBV20-1 and J is TRBJ1-6; 9 bases agree with TRBD1. In germline, CDR1 is DFQATT, CDR2 SNEGSKA (reference sequence). After removal of 5 bases from V and 9 bases from J, the junction contained 8 bases not matched to a gene. The CDR3 totals 14 residues. The CDR3 region is CSAPSGTGPSPLHF. CDR3 nucleotide sequence: TGCAGTGCTCCCTCCGGGACAGGGCCTTCACCCCTCCACTTT.

This clonotype was observed a few times. The V gene is TRBV12-3 or TRBV12-4, the J gene TRBJ1-5; no definite D call. Trimming left V 7 bases short and J 4 bases short, with 14 bases between. The CDR3 contains 14 residues. The CDR3 DNA is TGTGCCAGCACCTCGGTCTCGAGGAATCAGCCCCAGCATTTT. This translates into CASTSVSRNQPQHF.

The rearrangement uses TRBV4-2 and TRBJ1-2, with TRBD1 identical over 7 bases. Trimming removed 0 bases from V and 2 bases from J; junction bases left unmatched: 12. This CDR3 contains 18 residues. Germline loops: CDR1 LGHNA, CDR2 YNFKEQ. CDR3 nucleotide sequence: TGTGCCAGCAGCCAAGACCCGGGACAGTGGGATACCAACTATGGCTACACCTTC. Translating gives CASSQDPGQWDTNYGYTF.

This clonotype was detected only a few times. The rearrangement uses TRBV5-1 and TRBJ1-1; 10 bases agree with TRBD1. CDR1 and CDR2 from the germline V gene are SGHRS and YFSETQ. V was clipped by 3 bases and J by 7 bases; unmatched bases: 3. The CDR3 loop spans 13 amino acids. CDR3 residues: CASSWDRGREAFF. The CDR3 DNA is TGCGCCAGCAGCTGGGACAGGGGTCGTGAAGCTTTCTTT.

In this sample, this clonotype turned up a few times. The chain carries TRBV28 and TRBJ1-5; D remains ambiguous. Trimming stripped 4 bases from V and 3 bases from J, with 10 bases between. This CDR3 is built from 14 residues. The germline gives CDR1 MDHEN, CDR2 SYDVKM. The CDR3 loop is CASSSGKFNQPQHF. CDR3 nucleotide sequence: TGTGCCAGCAGTTCGGGGAAATTCAATCAGCCCCAGCATTTT.

As regards this clonotype: Likely a read error: the CDR3 ends without its conserved phenylalanine or tryptophan. The genes are TRBV2 and TRBJ2-3; 7 bases agree with TRBD1. Germline CDR1 reads SNHLY; CDR2 reads FYNNEI. The CDR3 spans 17 residues. Unmatched junction bases numbered 12, after V lost 6 bases and J lost 0 bases. CDR3 amino acids: CASSLVGTEPSTDTQYL. CDR3 DNA: TGTGCCAGCAGCTTAGTAGGGACAGAACCTAGCACAGATACGCAGTATCTT.

Points on this clonotype: Here the CDR3 omits its conserved ending phenylalanine or tryptophan, so a read error is the likely source. The chain joins TRBV5-1 to TRBJ2-1; 8 bases line up with TRBD1. Germline V gene lookup returns CDR1 SGHRS and CDR2 YFSETQ. J gave up 7 bases and V 0 bases, and 6 bases lay outside the gene matches. The CDR3 consists of 15 residues. Written as DNA, the CDR3 is TGCGCCAGCAGCTTGGGTTCAGGGGGCAATAATGAGCAGTTCGTC. Translating gives CASSLGSGGNNEQFV.

This clonotype occurred a few times. The V call is TRBV7-9, the J call TRBJ2-7, with TRBD2 as a possible D gene (6 bases). V was trimmed by 1 base and J by 7 bases, leaving 14 bases between them. Germline V gives CDR1 SEHNR, CDR2 FQNEAQ (reference sequence). The length of the CDR3 is 14 residues. CDR3 amino acids: CASSLEPGAREQYF. CDR3 nucleotide sequence: TGTGCCAGCAGCTTAGAACCGGGAGCGAGGGAGCAGTACTTC. Variable domain in full (rest from reference TRBV7-9 and TRBJ2-7): DTGVSQNPRHKITKRGQNVTFRCDPISEHNRLYWYRQTLGQGPEFLTYFQNEAQLEKSRLLSDRFSAERPKGSFSTLEIQRTEQGDSAMYLCASSLEPGAREQYFGPGTRLTVT.

A single count supports this clonotype. Sequence at one end of the junction differs from germline and may be a read error. The chain links TRBV27 to TRBJ2-4; D might be TRBD1 (6 bases). CDR3 length equals 13 residues. Germline loops: CDR1 MNHEY, CDR2 SMNVEV (reference sequence). The CDR3 is CVSSFRGRNIQYF. The CDR3, as DNA: TGTGTCAGCAGTTTCAGGGGCAGAAACATTCAGTACTTC.

This chain uses TRBV20-1 with TRBJ1-1, with 10 bases aligning to TRBD1. Germline V CDR1 and CDR2: DFQATT, SNEGSKA (reference sequence). With V trimmed by 6 bases and J by 1 base, 5 bases remained unmatched. The CDR3 runs 14 residues. This CDR3 is CSARQGAGNTEAFF. The CDR3 coding sequence is TGCAGTGCAAGACAGGGGGCAGGGAACACTGAAGCTTTCTTT.

This clonotype was seen a handful of times. Here the CDR3 reads CASTRDALYNEQFF. DNA for the CDR3: TGTGCCAGCACCAGGGACGCCCTTTACAATGAGCAGTTCTTC. The chain employs TRBV2 and TRBJ2-1; TRBD1 or TRBD2 may be the D gene (5 bases each). Germline CDR1 reads SNHLY; CDR2 reads FYNNEI. V was clipped by 7 bases and J by 4 bases, with 14 bases between them. This CDR3 comprises 14 residues.

This clonotype was recorded a few times. J is TRBJ2-2 and V is TRBV7-9; D assignment may be TRBD1 or TRBD2 (5 bases each). This CDR3 has 13 amino acids. V dropped 3 bases and J dropped 7 bases, with 9 bases sitting between them. Germline values: CDR1 SEHNR, CDR2 FQNEAQ (reference sequence). The CDR3 region has the DNA TGTGCCAGCAGCTTGGGGGAATACGGGGAGCTGTTTTTT. This encodes CASSLGEYGELFF.

The chain carries TRBV18 and TRBJ2-1; 12 nucleotides agree with TRBD2. The junction had 12 bases not matched to a gene; V was cut back by 0 bases and J by 0 bases. CDR3 length: 21 amino acids. Germline CDR1 is KGHSH and CDR2 is LQKENI. CDR3 loop: CASSPPTPGLAGLSSYNEQFF. As DNA, the CDR3 is TGTGCCAGCTCACCACCGACCCCGGGACTAGCGGGCCTTAGCTCCTACAATGAGCAGTTCTTC.

This clonotype came up many times. The gene calls are TRBV6-5 and TRBJ2-1; no definite D call. This CDR3 comprises 14 residues. V lost 5 bases, J lost 3 bases, and 11 bases lay in between. Germline loops: CDR1 MNHEY, CDR2 SVGAGI. CDR3 sequence: CASSPLSGYNEQFF. Here the CDR3 DNA reads TGTGCCAGCAGTCCCCTGTCAGGCTACAATGAGCAGTTCTTC.

To note about this clonotype: Compared with germline, one end of the junction differs, possibly owing to a read error. The chain recombines TRBV20-1 with TRBJ2-5; D is ambiguous. The assigned J gene may be wrong: the sequence end matches TRBJ2-1 better. Germline CDR1 reads DFQATT; CDR2 reads SNEGSKA (reference sequence). The CDR3 covers 12 residues. CDR3 loop: CSAPAFYNGQFF. In nucleotides, the CDR3 is TGCAGTGCCCCGGCCTTCTACAATGGGCAGTTCTTC.

This clonotype has a count of ten or more. The gene calls are TRBV20-1 and TRBJ2-3; D gene ambiguous. V was trimmed by 0 bases and J by 2 bases, leaving 9 bases between them. This CDR3 is 14 amino acids long. Germline V gene sequence: CDR1 DFQATT, CDR2 SNEGSKA (reference sequence). The CDR3 region has the DNA TGCAGTGCTAGAGATATCCATTACACAGATACGCAGTATTTT. This sequence encodes CSARDIHYTDTQYF.

V usage is TRBV2 and J usage is TRBJ2-1; the D is unclear. Germline V gene lookup returns CDR1 SNHLY and CDR2 FYNNEI. CDR3 length: 15 amino acids. Trimming pared 6 bases from V and 0 bases from J, leaving 12 bases between. In DNA, the CDR3 is TGTGCCAGCAGAAAATTAGCATCCTCCTACAATGAGCAGTTCTTC. The encoded protein is CASRKLASSYNEQFF.